Listed here is a single T cell receptor (beta chain). Antigen specificity is unknown. The unexposed donors gave CD4+ T cells in about 2011-2019, prior to COVID-19. The cells were cultured for about ten days before CD4+ T cells were isolated. Cells permitting, SARS-CoV-2 S/N and four cold-coronavirus spikes were tested on unexposed-donor CD4+ T cells. This sample was included in a study of CD4 T cells in relation to SARS-CoV-2 and coronaviruses. Study context: PBMCs were cultured with antigen for roughly nine days before TCR beta sequencing.

CDR1 LGHDT and CDR2 YNNKEL come from the germline V gene (reference sequence). The V gene end was trimmed by 6 bases and the J gene end by 6 bases; junction bases not matched to a gene: 9. The CDR3 consists of 14 residues. Sequencing used immunoSEQ multiplex PCR; TCRdb keeps in-frame clones, though not all of them. The data contain roughly 20,000 clones, over 75% of them seen just once; the ten biggest clones take up about 15%. This receptor was identified in a human donor in good health. Sequences were obtained from CD4+ T cells from PBMCs, cultured in vitro. The rearrangement uses TRBV3-1 (or the pseudogene TRBV3-2) and TRBJ2-7; 9 bases match TRBD2. The CDR3 loop is CASSPGLALAEQYF. CDR3 nucleotides: TGTGCCAGCAGTCCGGGACTAGCCTTAGCCGAGCAGTACTTC.